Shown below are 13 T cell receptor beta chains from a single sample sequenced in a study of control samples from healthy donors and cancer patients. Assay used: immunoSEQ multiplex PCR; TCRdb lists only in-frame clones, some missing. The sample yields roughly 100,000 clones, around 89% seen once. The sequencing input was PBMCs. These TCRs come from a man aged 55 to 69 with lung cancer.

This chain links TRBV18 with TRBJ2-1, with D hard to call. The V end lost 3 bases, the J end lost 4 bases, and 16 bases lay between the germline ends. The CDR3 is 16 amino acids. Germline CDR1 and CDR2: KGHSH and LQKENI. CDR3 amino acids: CASSPRLRESYNEQFF. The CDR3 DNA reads TGTGCCAGCTCACCGCGATTAAGGGAATCGTACAATGAGCAGTTCTTC.

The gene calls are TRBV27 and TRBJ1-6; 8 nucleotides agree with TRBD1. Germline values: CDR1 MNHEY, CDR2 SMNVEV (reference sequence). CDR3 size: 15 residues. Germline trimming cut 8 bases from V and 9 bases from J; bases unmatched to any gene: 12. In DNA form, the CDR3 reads TGTGCCAGCGGCCTCCAGGGGGCGTTCGGTTCACCCCTCCACTTT. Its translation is CASGLQGAFGSPLHF.

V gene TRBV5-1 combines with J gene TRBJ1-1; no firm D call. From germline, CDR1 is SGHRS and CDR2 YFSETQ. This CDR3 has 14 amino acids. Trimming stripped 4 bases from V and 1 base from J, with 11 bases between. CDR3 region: CASSPHTTNTEAFF. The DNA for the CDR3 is TGCGCCAGCAGCCCCCATACAACGAACACTGAAGCTTTCTTT. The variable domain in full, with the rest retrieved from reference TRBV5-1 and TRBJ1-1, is KAGVTQTPRYLIKTRGQQVTLSCSPISGHRSVSWYQQTPGQGLQFLFEYFSETQRNKGNFPGRFSGRQFSNSRSEMNVSTLELGDSALYLCASSPHTTNTEAFFGQGTRLTVV.

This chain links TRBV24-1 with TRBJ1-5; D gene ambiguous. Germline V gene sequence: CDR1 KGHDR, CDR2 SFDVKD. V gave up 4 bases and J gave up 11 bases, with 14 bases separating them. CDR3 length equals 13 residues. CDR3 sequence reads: CATSDEFGQTQHF. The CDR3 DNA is TGTGCCACCAGTGACGAGTTCGGTCAAACCCAGCATTTT.

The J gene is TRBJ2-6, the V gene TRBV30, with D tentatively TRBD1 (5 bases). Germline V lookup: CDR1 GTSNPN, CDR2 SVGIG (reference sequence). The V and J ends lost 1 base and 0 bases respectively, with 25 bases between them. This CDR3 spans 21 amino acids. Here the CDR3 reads CAWSAQISAREYRSGANVLTF. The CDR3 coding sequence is TGTGCCTGGAGTGCTCAAATCTCAGCCAGGGAATATCGCTCTGGGGCCAACGTCCTGACTTTC.

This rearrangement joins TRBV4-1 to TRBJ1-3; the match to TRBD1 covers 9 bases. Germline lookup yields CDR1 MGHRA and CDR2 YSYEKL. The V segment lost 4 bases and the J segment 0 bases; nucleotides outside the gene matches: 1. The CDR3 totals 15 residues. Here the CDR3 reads CASSRDRDSGNTIYF. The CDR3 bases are TGCGCCAGCAGCCGGGACAGGGACTCTGGAAACACCATATATTTT.

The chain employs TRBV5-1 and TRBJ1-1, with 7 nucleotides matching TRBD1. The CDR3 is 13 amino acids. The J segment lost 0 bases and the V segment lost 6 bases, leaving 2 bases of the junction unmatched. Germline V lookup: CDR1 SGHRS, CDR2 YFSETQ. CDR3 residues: CASTGGMNTEAFF. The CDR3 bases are TGCGCCAGCACAGGGGGAATGAACACTGAAGCTTTCTTT.

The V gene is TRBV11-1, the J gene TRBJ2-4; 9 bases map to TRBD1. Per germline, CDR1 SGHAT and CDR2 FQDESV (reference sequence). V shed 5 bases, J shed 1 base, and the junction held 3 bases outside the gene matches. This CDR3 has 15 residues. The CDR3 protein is CASSRDRVAKNIQYF. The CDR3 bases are TGTGCCAGCAGCAGGGACAGGGTGGCCAAAAACATTCAGTACTTC.

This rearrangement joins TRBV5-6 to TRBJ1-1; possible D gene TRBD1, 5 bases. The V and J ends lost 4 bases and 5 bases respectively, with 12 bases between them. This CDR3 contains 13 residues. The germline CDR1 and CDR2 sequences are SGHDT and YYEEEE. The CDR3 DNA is TGTGCCAGCAGCATAAGAAGGGGAACTGAAGCTTTCTTT. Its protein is CASSIRRGTEAFF.

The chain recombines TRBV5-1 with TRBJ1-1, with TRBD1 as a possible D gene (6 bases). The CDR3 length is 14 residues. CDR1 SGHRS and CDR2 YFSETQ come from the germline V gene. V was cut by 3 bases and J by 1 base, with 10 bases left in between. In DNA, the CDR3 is TGCGCCAGCAGCTCGCAGGGGACGAACACTGAAGCTTTCTTT. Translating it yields CASSSQGTNTEAFF. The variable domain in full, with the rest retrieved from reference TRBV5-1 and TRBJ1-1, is KAGVTQTPRYLIKTRGQQVTLSCSPISGHRSVSWYQQTPGQGLQFLFEYFSETQRNKGNFPGRFSGRQFSNSRSEMNVSTLELGDSALYLCASSSQGTNTEAFFGQGTRLTVV.

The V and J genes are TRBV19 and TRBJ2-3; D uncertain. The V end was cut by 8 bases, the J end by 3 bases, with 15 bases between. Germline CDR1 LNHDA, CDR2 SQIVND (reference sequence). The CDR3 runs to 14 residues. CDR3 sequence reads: CASAREPRTDTQYF. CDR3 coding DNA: TGTGCCAGTGCTCGAGAGCCGAGGACAGATACGCAGTATTTT.

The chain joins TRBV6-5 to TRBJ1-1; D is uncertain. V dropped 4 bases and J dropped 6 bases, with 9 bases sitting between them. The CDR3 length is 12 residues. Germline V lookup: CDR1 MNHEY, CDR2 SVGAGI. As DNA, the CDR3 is TGTGCCAGCAGTTCCGCGATCGCTGAAGCTTTCTTT. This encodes CASSSAIAEAFF.

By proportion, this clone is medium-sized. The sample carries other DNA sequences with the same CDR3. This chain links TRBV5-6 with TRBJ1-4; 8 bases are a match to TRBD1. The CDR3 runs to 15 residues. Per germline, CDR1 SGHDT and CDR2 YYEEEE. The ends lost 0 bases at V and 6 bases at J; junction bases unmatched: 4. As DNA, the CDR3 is TGTGCCAGCAGCTTGGGCTGGACAGGGCATGAAAAACTGTTTTTT. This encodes CASSLGWTGHEKLFF. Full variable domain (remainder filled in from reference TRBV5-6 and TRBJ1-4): DAGVTQSPTHLIKTRGQQVTLRCSPKSGHDTVSWYQQALGQGPQFIFQYYEEEERQRGNFPDRFSGHQFPNYSSELNVNALLLGDSALYLCASSLGWTGHEKLFFGSGTQLSVL.